This T cell receptor beta chain was documented in a study of human T cells and chemical hapten exposure. Time point here: pre-sensitization, week 0. Treatment here: therapeutic diphenylcyclopropenone sensitization with weekly scalp DPC. Study conclusions and caveats: Relative to controls, expanded TCRs formed significantly more large CDR3 similarity clusters.

TCRdb reanalysed the RACE reads using MiXCR and keeps one entry per CDR3 protein. The table includes about 350,000 distinct CDR3 sequences, roughly 6% detected once. V lost 0 bases, J lost 2 bases, and 7 bases lay in between. The CDR3 has 15 residues. The germline V gene encodes CDR1 MGHDK and CDR2 SYGVNS. This clonotype has just a few counts. Its matching antigen is unknown. The sequences come from whole blood, collected in connection with sensitization to the hapten diphenylcyclopropenone (DPC). The V and J genes are TRBV25-1 and TRBJ1-4; D remains unclear. The clonotype comes from a woman under 30 with alopecia areata. Some clones in this sample may be carry-over from other donors' samples. Written as DNA, the CDR3 is TGTGCCAGCAGTGAATACGGGTGGACTAATGAAAAACTGTTTTTT. Its translation: CASSEYGWTNEKLFF.